This paragraph covers one T cell receptor beta chain sequence. This clone's antigen is unknown. No base quality values were provided; no much bigger clone lies one nucleotide off. This sample is part of a study of blood T cell repertoires in COVID-19 (TCRdb year 2020). About the investigation overall: Collaborator samples came from the United States, Italy and Spain and covered acute and convalescent phases of COVID-19. The prospective study material was composed of cDNA or gDNA derived from T cells, B-cell-depleted T cells, or PBMCs. The dataset comprised deeply sampled blood TCRbeta repertoires from subjects exposed to, actively infected with, or recovered from COVID-19. The repertoires were made available in a free public database intended to serve as a resource for research on the immune response to SARS-CoV-2. The samples were drawn from the first 160 participants of the ongoing ImmuneRACE study and from 1,254 subjects provided by 6 global collaborators. Nearly every sample came with metadata listing a de-identified subject ID, COVID-19 status, age in years and sex. Where available, HLA class I and class II types were taken from metadata supplied by the sample provider and were not determined by assay-based typing.

Collaborating institutions collected whole blood in K2EDTA tubes following their own protocols. For TCRbeta analysis, collaborator samples were shipped as frozen whole blood, as isolated PBMCs, or as DNA extracted from either sample type. The immunoSEQ Assay, a bias-controlled multiplex PCR, was used to amplify TCRbeta CDR3 regions from genomic DNA. The published analysis was carried out like this. The number of nucleated cells in each sample was estimated by amplification of reference gene primers within the assay. Sequence reads were collapsed and filtered to measure the absolute abundance of every unique TCRbeta CDR3 rearrangement. For each sample, productive Simpson clonality was calculated as the square root of Simpson's diversity index over productive rearrangements. In TCRdb, the immuneACCESS table is reduced to in-frame sequences with V and J assigned. These tables do not hold every clone; where another copy was compared, an unresolved V gene accounts for under half, and the others remain unexplained. V, J and clone size are those of that table, while D and trimming were read from the DNA. Present in this sample are 250,000 or so clones, roughly 85% of which were seen just once. About 3% of the sample is held by the ten biggest clonotypes.

General conclusions and limits of the study: Clinical and demographic metadata were provided uncurated, with the amount varying by source and participant.

The CDR3 measures 14 amino acids from cysteine to phenylalanine. The only DNA kept is the CDR3, 42 bases in frame from the first base. V is cut by 1 base and J by 5 bases, and the space between the germline ends is 12 bases. The germline V gene gives CDR1 as SGHRS and CDR2 as YFSETQ. The origin of this receptor is a woman younger than 45 with active or convalescent COVID-19. Material: peripheral blood. The rearranged chain carries TRBV5-1 and TRBJ1-2; TRBD1 is a weak D gene call, 5 bases matching. The nucleotides are TGCGCCAGCAGCTTGCAGGTGCAGGGTTATGGCTACACCTTC. This codes for CASSLQVQGYGYTF.